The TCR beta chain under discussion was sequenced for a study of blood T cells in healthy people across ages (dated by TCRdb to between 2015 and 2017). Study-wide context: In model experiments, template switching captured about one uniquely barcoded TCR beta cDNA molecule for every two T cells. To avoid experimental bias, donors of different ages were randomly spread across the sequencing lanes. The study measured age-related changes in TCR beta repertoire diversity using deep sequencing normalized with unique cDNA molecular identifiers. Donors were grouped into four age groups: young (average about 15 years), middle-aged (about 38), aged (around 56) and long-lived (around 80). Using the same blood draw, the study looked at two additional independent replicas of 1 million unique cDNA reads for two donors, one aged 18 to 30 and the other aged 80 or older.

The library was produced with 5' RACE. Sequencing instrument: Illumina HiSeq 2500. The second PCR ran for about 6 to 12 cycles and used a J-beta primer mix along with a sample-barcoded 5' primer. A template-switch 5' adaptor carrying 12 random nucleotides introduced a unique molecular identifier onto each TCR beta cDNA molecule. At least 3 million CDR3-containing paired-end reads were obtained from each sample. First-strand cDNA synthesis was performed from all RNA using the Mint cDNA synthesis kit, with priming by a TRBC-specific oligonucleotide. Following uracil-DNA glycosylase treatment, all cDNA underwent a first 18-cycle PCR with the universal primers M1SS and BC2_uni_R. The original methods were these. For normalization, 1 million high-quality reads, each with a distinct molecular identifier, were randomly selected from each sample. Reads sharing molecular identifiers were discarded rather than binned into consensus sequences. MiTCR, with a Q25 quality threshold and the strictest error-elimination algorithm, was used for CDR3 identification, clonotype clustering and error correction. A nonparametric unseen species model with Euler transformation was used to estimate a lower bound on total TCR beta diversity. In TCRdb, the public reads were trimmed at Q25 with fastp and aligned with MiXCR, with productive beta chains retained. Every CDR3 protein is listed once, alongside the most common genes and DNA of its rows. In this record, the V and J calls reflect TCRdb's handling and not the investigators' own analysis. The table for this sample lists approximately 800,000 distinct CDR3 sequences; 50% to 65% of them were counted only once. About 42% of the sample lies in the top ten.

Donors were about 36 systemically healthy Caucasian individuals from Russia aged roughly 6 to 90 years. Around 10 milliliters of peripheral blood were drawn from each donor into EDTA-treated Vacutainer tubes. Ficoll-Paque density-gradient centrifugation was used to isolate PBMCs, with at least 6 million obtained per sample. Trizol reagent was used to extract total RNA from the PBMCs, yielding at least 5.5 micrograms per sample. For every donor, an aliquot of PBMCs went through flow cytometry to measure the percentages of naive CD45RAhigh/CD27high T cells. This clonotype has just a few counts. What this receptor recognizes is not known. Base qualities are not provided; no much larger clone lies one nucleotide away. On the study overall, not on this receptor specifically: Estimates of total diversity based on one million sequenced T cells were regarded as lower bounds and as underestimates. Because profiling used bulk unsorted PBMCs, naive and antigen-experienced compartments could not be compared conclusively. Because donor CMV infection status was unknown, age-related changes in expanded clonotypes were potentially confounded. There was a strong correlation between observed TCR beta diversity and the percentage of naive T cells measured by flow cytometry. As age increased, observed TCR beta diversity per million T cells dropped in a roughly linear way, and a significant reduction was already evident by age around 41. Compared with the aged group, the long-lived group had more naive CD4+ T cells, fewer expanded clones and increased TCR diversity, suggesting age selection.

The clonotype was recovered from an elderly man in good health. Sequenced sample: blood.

The base sequence is TGCGCCAGCAGTGAGACCGGGGGGCGCAGATACGCGTATTTT. Its product reads: CASSETGGRRYAYF. The V and J segments used are TRBV10-1 and TRBJ2-3; TRBD2 is a possible D gene, resting on 7 matching bases. V gives up 2 bases and J gives up 14 bases, and the segment between their germline ends measures 20 bases. From cysteine to phenylalanine, the CDR3 is 14 amino acids long. The entry retains the CDR3 DNA only, 42 bases that are in frame from base 1. The germline V gene (reference sequence) specifies WNHNN as CDR1 and SYGVQD as CDR2.